The clone carrying this T cell receptor beta chain was detected a few times. The data derive from a study of early T cells in non-severe SARS-CoV-2 infection. cDNA molecules, individually, were tagged with unique molecular identifiers. TCRdb reprocessed the 5' RACE reads with MiXCR, giving one entry per CDR3 protein. The sample includes 65,000 to 95,000 distinct CDR3 sequences, 12% seen only once; the top ten take 15% to 18%. The source is an adult who was a healthcare worker with PCR-confirmed SARS-CoV-2 infection or an uninfected control (not recorded which). The donor label of this sample is uncertain. Specimen: whole blood, collected at baseline.

CDR3 nucleotides: TGTGCCAGCAGCGTTGGACGTCCTACTGAAGCTTTCTTT. It translates to CASSVGRPTEAFF. The V call is TRBV7-2, the J call TRBJ1-1; D unclear. V was cut by 5 bases and J by 5 bases, with 12 bases left in between. The CDR3 runs 13 residues. Germline V CDR1 and CDR2: SGHTA, FQGNSA.